Listed below are T cell receptor beta chains from one sample, sequenced in a study of Ad26.COV2.S vaccination and SARS-CoV-2 variants. Profiled with immunoSEQ multiplex PCR; TCRdb holds only in-frame clones, not every one. The sample lists about 680,000 clones, 80% to 90% occurring once. The source was peripheral blood, collected in a trial of Ad26.COV2.S vaccine versus placebo. The receptors originated from a person between 18 and 65 years old who received the Ad26.COV2.S COVID-19 vaccine or a placebo. The CDR3 runs from the conserved cysteine through the conserved F or W. Size tells how often a clone was seen (once, few, many) or the class of an expanded clone, and some rows leave it out.

v_gene: TRBV15
j_gene: TRBJ1-5
abundance: NA
CDR3aa: CATSRDLGAGQPQHF

v_gene: TRBV5-1
j_gene: TRBJ2-2
abundance: NA
CDR3aa: CASSLDLGGLNTGELFF

v_gene: TRBV5-5
j_gene: TRBJ1-5
abundance: NA
CDR3aa: CASSLYTGEGQPQHF

v_gene: TRBV13
j_gene: TRBJ2-7
abundance: NA
CDR3aa: CASSLDRDEQYF

v_gene: TRBV5-6
j_gene: TRBJ2-2
abundance: NA
CDR3aa: CASSLAGTGAGELFF

v_gene: TRBV6-5
j_gene: TRBJ1-1
abundance: NA
CDR3aa: CASTLTVNTEAFF

v_gene: TRBV5-1
j_gene: TRBJ2-1
abundance: NA
CDR3aa: CASSQGFNEQFF

v_gene: TRBV30
j_gene: TRBJ2-1
abundance: NA
CDR3aa: CAWSGPNEQFF

v_gene: TRBV4-2
j_gene: TRBJ1-6
abundance: NA
CDR3aa: CASGSEGGRNSPLHF

v_gene: TRBV7-9
j_gene: TRBJ2-7
abundance: NA
CDR3aa: CASSSTETATYEQYF

v_gene: TRBV7-9
j_gene: TRBJ2-6
abundance: NA
CDR3aa: CASSSPTGQGNSGANVLTF

v_gene: TRBV19
j_gene: TRBJ1-5
abundance: NA
CDR3aa: CASRWQGGNQPQHF

v_gene: TRBV24-1
j_gene: TRBJ2-2
abundance: NA
CDR3aa: CATSSRLAKNTGELFF

v_gene: TRBV10-3
j_gene: TRBJ2-3
abundance: once
CDR3aa: CATQSPRARTDTQYF

v_gene: TRBV7-6
j_gene: TRBJ2-3
abundance: NA
CDR3aa: CASSLAATDTQYF

v_gene: TRBV3-1/TRBV3-2
j_gene: TRBJ2-5
abundance: NA
CDR3aa: CASSLEKTQYF

v_gene: TRBV2
j_gene: TRBJ1-4
abundance: few
CDR3aa: CASGDRSYEKLFF

v_gene: TRBV20-1
j_gene: TRBJ2-2
abundance: NA
CDR3aa: CSASPTGGELFF

v_gene: TRBV12-3/TRBV12-4
j_gene: TRBJ1-2
abundance: NA
CDR3aa: CASSLSQLYGYTF

v_gene: TRBV6-5
j_gene: TRBJ2-7
abundance: NA
CDR3aa: CASTDPQGNSYEQYF

v_gene: TRBV30
j_gene: TRBJ1-5
abundance: NA
CDR3aa: CAWSAYGTDSNQPQHF

v_gene: TRBV7-2
j_gene: TRBJ2-2
abundance: NA
CDR3aa: CASSPSHNTGELFF

v_gene: TRBV5-4
j_gene: TRBJ2-3
abundance: NA
CDR3aa: CASSDQRGRGITDTQYF

v_gene: TRBV19
j_gene: TRBJ1-1
abundance: NA
CDR3aa: CASSTGHGFKEAFF

v_gene: TRBV3-1/TRBV3-2
j_gene: TRBJ2-5
abundance: NA
CDR3aa: CASSQVLGGGLKTQYF

v_gene: TRBV18
j_gene: TRBJ2-1
abundance: NA
CDR3aa: CASSRSEPYNEQFF

v_gene: TRBV15
j_gene: TRBJ1-1
abundance: NA
CDR3aa: CATSREGLNTEAFF

v_gene: TRBV15
j_gene: TRBJ1-6
abundance: NA
CDR3aa: CATSSLRSPLHF

v_gene: TRBV29-1
j_gene: TRBJ1-2
abundance: NA
CDR3aa: CSVSPGTGSNYGYTF

v_gene: TRBV7-6
j_gene: TRBJ2-7
abundance: NA
CDR3aa: CASSLTSGSYEQYF

v_gene: TRBV9
j_gene: TRBJ2-3
abundance: NA
CDR3aa: CASSVGASDTQYF

v_gene: TRBV6-5
j_gene: TRBJ2-4
abundance: NA
CDR3aa: CASSKGQMGNIQYF

v_gene: TRBV9
j_gene: TRBJ1-4
abundance: NA
CDR3aa: CASSGRGNEKLFF

v_gene: TRBV7-2
j_gene: TRBJ1-2
abundance: NA
CDR3aa: CASSKTGGPNGYTF

v_gene: TRBV3-1/TRBV3-2
j_gene: TRBJ2-7
abundance: NA
CDR3aa: CASSRGRGYEQYF

v_gene: TRBV19
j_gene: TRBJ2-7
abundance: few
CDR3aa: CAKTLAGKYEQYF